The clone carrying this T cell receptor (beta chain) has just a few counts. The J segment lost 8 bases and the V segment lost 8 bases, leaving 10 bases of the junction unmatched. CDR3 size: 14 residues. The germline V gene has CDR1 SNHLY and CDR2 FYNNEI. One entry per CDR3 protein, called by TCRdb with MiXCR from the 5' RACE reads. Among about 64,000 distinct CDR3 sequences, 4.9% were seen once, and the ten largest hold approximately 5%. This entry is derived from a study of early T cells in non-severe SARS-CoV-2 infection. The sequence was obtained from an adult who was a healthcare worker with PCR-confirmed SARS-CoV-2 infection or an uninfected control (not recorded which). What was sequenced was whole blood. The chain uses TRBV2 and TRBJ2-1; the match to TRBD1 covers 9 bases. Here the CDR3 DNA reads TGTGCCAGCCATCGGGACAGGGCTAAGGATGAGCAGTTCTTC. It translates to CASHRDRAKDEQFF. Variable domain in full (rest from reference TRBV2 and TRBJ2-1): EPEVTQTPSHQVTQMGQEVILRCVPISNHLYFYWYRQILGQKVEFLVSFYNNEISEKSEIFDDQFSVERPDGSNFTLKIRSTKLEDSAMYFCASHRDRAKDEQFFGPGTRLTVL.